The 21 T cell receptor beta chains below were found in one sample sequenced in a study of blood T cell repertoires in COVID-19 (dated by TCRdb to 2020 to 2021). Libraries came from the immunoSEQ multiplex PCR assay. What TCRdb holds here is the immuneACCESS table cut down to in-frame rearrangements. Part of the clones is not present; checked against another copy, under half of the missing clones reflect an unresolved V gene, and the others are unexplained. Within this sample are around 200,000 clones, with 83% of them counted one time only. The ten top clones hold about 1.3% of the sample. Material for sequencing was peripheral blood. These receptors originate from a woman in her twenties or thirties with COVID-19, enrolled during active disease.

This clone was recorded a few times. V is TRBV9 and J is TRBJ2-2; D not resolved. V dropped 3 bases and J dropped 2 bases, with 8 bases sitting between them. The length of the CDR3 is 14 residues. Germline V lookup: CDR1 SGDLS, CDR2 YYNGEE. CDR3 sequence (DNA): TGTGCCAGCAGCGAGAGTATTAACACCGGGGAGCTGTTTTTT. It is translated as CASSESINTGELFF.

The V call is TRBV4-3, the J call TRBJ2-1; 12 positions match TRBD2. The V segment lost 1 base and the J segment 9 bases; nucleotides outside the gene matches: 7. CDR1 is LGHNA, CDR2 YSLEER, per germline. The CDR3 contains 16 residues. The CDR3 region is CASSQGASGGGFEQFF. CDR3 coding DNA: TGCGCCAGCAGCCAAGGCGCTAGCGGGGGGGGGTTTGAGCAGTTCTTC.

J is TRBJ2-1 and V is TRBV4-3, with D tentatively TRBD2 (7 bases). Germline V gene data show CDR1 as LGHNA and CDR2 as YSLEER. V shed 0 bases and J shed 2 bases, with 11 bases lying between them. The CDR3 contains 16 residues. The CDR3 region has the DNA TGCGCCAGCAGCCAAGATACCGGGGGGCCCTACAATGAGCAGTTCTTC. Its translation is CASSQDTGGPYNEQFF.

This clone was detected only a few times. The rearrangement uses TRBV19 and TRBJ2-5, with TRBD1 matching over 8 bases. The germline gives CDR1 LNHDA, CDR2 SQIVND (reference sequence). The V segment lost 3 bases and the J segment 4 bases; nucleotides outside the gene matches: 1. This CDR3 has 13 residues. CDR3 sequence reads: CASSIQGAETQYF. The DNA of the CDR3 is TGTGCCAGTAGTATCCAGGGGGCAGAGACCCAGTACTTC.

This chain uses TRBV13 with TRBJ1-1; D is ambiguous. This CDR3 is 10 amino acids long. V lost 7 bases to trimming and J lost 11 bases, with 11 bases between them. The germline V gene has CDR1 PRHDT and CDR2 FYEKMQ (reference sequence). This CDR3 is CASTARRAFF. The CDR3 nucleotides are TGTGCCAGCACCGCACGGAGGGCTTTCTTT.

The chain couples TRBV7-6 to TRBJ2-7; 7 bases map to TRBD1. The CDR3 totals 15 residues. The germline V gene has CDR1 SGHVS and CDR2 FNYEAQ. V gave up 4 bases and J gave up 5 bases; unmatched junction bases: 11. CDR3: CASSSPEGGVNEQYF. In DNA, the CDR3 is TGTGCCAGCAGCTCCCCCGAAGGGGGCGTGAACGAGCAGTACTTC.

V is TRBV9 and J is TRBJ1-2; D not resolved. The length of the CDR3 is 16 residues. The germline V gene encodes CDR1 SGDLS and CDR2 YYNGEE. The germline V and J ends were trimmed by 4 bases and 4 bases, with 20 bases remaining between them. The CDR3 loop is CASSLPLREGSYGYTF. In DNA, the CDR3 is TGTGCCAGCAGCCTCCCATTGCGTGAGGGCAGCTATGGCTACACCTTC. The whole variable domain, filled in from reference TRBV9 and TRBJ1-2, reads DSGVTQTPKHLITATGQRVTLRCSPRSGDLSVYWYQQSLDQGLQFLIQYYNGEERAKGNILERFSAQQFPDLHSELNLSSLELGDSALYFCASSLPLREGSYGYTFGSGTRLTVV.

V is TRBV5-1 and J is TRBJ2-7, with TRBD1 matching over 9 bases. Germline V gene sequence: CDR1 SGHRS, CDR2 YFSETQ. V trimming: 0 bases; J trimming: 4 bases; junction bases outside the gene matches: 11. The CDR3 contains 17 residues. The CDR3 region is CASSLAGVGQGRYEQYF. CDR3 coding DNA: TGCGCCAGCAGCTTGGCCGGAGTGGGACAGGGACGTTACGAGCAGTACTTC.

The chain uses TRBV2 and TRBJ2-2; tentative D call: TRBD2 (5 bases). CDR1 and CDR2 (germline): SNHLY, FYNNEI. CDR3 length: 14 residues. The V gene lost 4 bases and the J gene lost 6 bases, with 12 bases spanning the gap. The CDR3 region has the DNA TGTGCCAGCAGTGCGGCCGGGATAGCCGGGGAGCTGTTTTTT. Amino acids: CASSAAGIAGELFF.

The chain recombines TRBV12-3 or TRBV12-4 with TRBJ1-2; a possible D gene is TRBD1 (5 bases). V lost 3 bases and J lost 8, with 10 bases in between. The CDR3 spans 12 residues. The DNA of the CDR3 is TGTGCCAGCAGTTTGGAGGGACGAGGCTACACCTTC. This codes for CASSLEGRGYTF.

The chain is built from TRBV18 and TRBJ1-2; no clear D gene. Trimming removed 3 bases at V and 0 bases at J, with 11 bases between. Germline V CDR1 and CDR2: KGHSH, LQKENI. The CDR3 contains 15 residues. This chain's CDR3 is CASSPGGASNYGYTF. The CDR3 nucleotides are TGTGCCAGCTCACCGGGAGGCGCTTCTAACTATGGCTACACCTTC.

The chain is built from TRBV30 and TRBJ1-2, with 10 bases identical to TRBD1. Germline CDR1 and CDR2: GTSNPN and SVGIG (reference sequence). After removal of 1 base from V and 1 base from J, the junction contained 6 bases not matched to a gene. This CDR3 has 16 residues. CDR3 amino acids: CAWSDRQGAFNYGYTF. The CDR3 nucleotides are TGTGCCTGGAGTGACAGACAGGGGGCGTTTAACTATGGCTACACCTTC.

This chain connects TRBV7-9 to TRBJ1-5; tentatively, D is TRBD1 (5 bases). V was clipped by 4 bases and J by 11 bases, with 12 bases between them. CDR1 SEHNR and CDR2 FQNEAQ come from the germline V gene (reference sequence). The CDR3 covers 12 residues. The CDR3 reads CASSSGGMTQHF. CDR3 nucleotides: TGTGCCAGCAGCTCTGGGGGGATGACCCAGCATTTT. The whole variable domain, remainder taken from reference TRBV7-9 and TRBJ1-5, is DTGVSQNPRHKITKRGQNVTFRCDPISEHNRLYWYRQTLGQGPEFLTYFQNEAQLEKSRLLSDRFSAERPKGSFSTLEIQRTEQGDSAMYLCASSSGGMTQHFGDGTRLSIL.

This rearrangement joins TRBV4-1 to TRBJ2-3; D ambiguous. Germline V lookup: CDR1 MGHRA, CDR2 YSYEKL. Trimming took off 0 bases at V and 5 bases at J, with 12 bases between the two ends. CDR3 length equals 15 residues. CDR3 sequence (DNA): TGCGCCAGCAGCCAAGATCCTCAGGCCGGAGATACGCAGTATTTT. It translates to CASSQDPQAGDTQYF.

This chain links TRBV3-1 (or the pseudogene TRBV3-2) with TRBJ2-7; 12 bases are a match to TRBD2. Trimming removed 4 bases from V and 6 bases from J; junction bases left unmatched: 7. Germline V lookup: CDR1 LGHDT, CDR2 YNNKEL (reference sequence). The CDR3 is 15 residues long. The CDR3 sequence is CASSRTLAGGREQYF. The CDR3 DNA is TGTGCCAGCAGCCGGACCCTAGCGGGAGGGCGCGAGCAGTACTTC.

The chain has TRBV5-1 and TRBJ2-3; TRBD2 might be the D (5 bases). The CDR3 length is 17 residues. Germline V gene lookup returns CDR1 SGHRS and CDR2 YFSETQ. The V and J ends lost 4 bases and 1 base respectively, with 19 bases between them. The CDR3 sequence is CASSPALPRGGTDTQYF. For the CDR3, the DNA is TGCGCCAGCAGCCCCGCTCTCCCCCGGGGAGGCACAGATACGCAGTATTTT.

J is TRBJ1-3 and V is TRBV11-2; 7 bases align to TRBD1. Germline V lookup: CDR1 SGHAT, CDR2 FQNNGV. The ends lost 6 bases at V and 4 bases at J; junction bases unmatched: 9. CDR3 length: 15 residues. In DNA form, the CDR3 reads TGTGCCAGCAGTCGTACAGGGGAAGGAGGAAACACCATATATTTT. It yields the protein CASSRTGEGGNTIYF.

This chain joins TRBV30 and TRBJ2-1; possible D gene TRBD1, 6 bases. V lost 2 bases, J lost 4 bases, and 9 bases lay in between. Germline V gene data show CDR1 as GTSNPN and CDR2 as SVGIG (reference sequence). This CDR3 has 13 residues. CDR3 sequence: CAWSPDSYNEQFF. The CDR3 nucleotides read TGTGCCTGGAGTCCGGACAGTTACAATGAGCAGTTCTTC. Variable domain in full (rest from reference TRBV30 and TRBJ2-1): SQTIHQWPATLVQPVGSPLSLECTVEGTSNPNLYWYRQAAGRGLQLLFYSVGIGQISSEVPQNLSASRPQDRQFILSSKKLLLSDSGFYLCAWSPDSYNEQFFGPGTRLTVL.

The V gene is TRBV6-5, the J gene TRBJ1-2; 9 bases align to TRBD1. The CDR3 has 14 amino acids. V dropped 4 bases and J dropped 7; count of bases not matched to a gene: 7. From germline, CDR1 is MNHEY and CDR2 SVGAGI. The CDR3 spells CASSFGQGRTGYTF. Written as DNA, the CDR3 is TGTGCCAGCAGTTTCGGACAGGGGCGTACTGGCTACACCTTC.

The rearrangement joins TRBV18 to TRBJ2-3; 12 positions match TRBD2. This CDR3 has 16 amino acids. The germline V gene has CDR1 KGHSH and CDR2 LQKENI. After removal of 1 base from V and 4 bases from J, the junction contained 3 bases not matched to a gene. The CDR3 loop reads CASSPRLAGAADTQYF. The CDR3 DNA reads TGTGCCAGCTCACCACGACTAGCGGGAGCTGCAGATACGCAGTATTTT.

V and J are TRBV10-3 and TRBJ1-6; D remains ambiguous. The V and J ends lost 2 bases and 7 bases respectively, with 18 bases between them. The CDR3 contains 17 residues. Germline V lookup: CDR1 ENHRY, CDR2 SYGVKD. CDR3 in amino acids: CAISEQATRIGNSPLHF. CDR3 sequence (DNA): TGTGCCATCAGTGAGCAGGCGACAAGGATAGGAAATTCACCCCTCCACTTT.